This T cell receptor (beta chain) was found in a study of T cell responses to AZD1222 COVID-19 vaccine. Germline V lookup: CDR1 MGHRA, CDR2 YSYEKL. This CDR3 is built from 16 residues. V lost 0 bases, J lost 4 bases, and 6 bases stayed unmatched. This clone was recorded only once. Its antigen remains unidentified. General study findings and limits: Nearly half of spike-specific TCRs reportedly go after variant regions that carry no mutations.

TCRdb's table, derived via immunoSEQ multiplex PCR, lists solely in-frame clones and lacks some. The top ten clones hold about 5% of a sample with under 85,000 clones, around 90% of them seen once. V usage is TRBV4-1 and J usage is TRBJ2-3; 8 nucleotides align to TRBD2. The clonotype was recovered from an adult in good health. The starting material was peripheral blood, obtained on day 0 of MenACWY control vaccination. The CDR3 loop is CASSQELRGVADTQYF. CDR3 sequence (DNA): TGCGCCAGCAGCCAAGAGTTGCGGGGGGTTGCAGATACGCAGTATTTT.